The present TCR beta chain was sequenced within a study of cytomegalovirus exposure and HLA in healthy donors. Study-level background: Sequencing of 150 million to 200 million T cells in an earlier analysis found 95 million to 120 million unique TCR beta sequences. Around 80 million unique TCRs from HLA-typed donors were held in an early data release.

The germline V and J ends were trimmed by 3 bases and 0 bases, with 12 bases remaining between them. This CDR3 spans 14 amino acids. Germline V gene data show CDR1 as GTSNPN and CDR2 as SVGIG (reference sequence). Study-level points and caveats: A link between a missense DCLRE1C variant and TCR beta V- and J-gene trimming emerged from a later analysis.

This PCR relied on a set of 60 Vbeta primers and 13 Jbeta primers. As handled by the study authors: Counted up in a later analysis, unique TCR beta chains came to 60 million to 95 million, with some 11 million shared. The data were produced by immunoSEQ multiplex PCR, yet TCRdb's version contains in-frame clones alone and is incomplete. Clone size and the V and J calls come from that table; the DNA yielded D and trimming. The table records some 140,000 clones, approximately 80% of them present only once. This clone was detected only once. Its antigen is unidentified. This chain joins TRBV30 and TRBJ2-7; D perhaps matches TRBD2 (6 bases). The sequence was collected from a man aged 40-49 years in good health and CMV-seronegative. Sequenced material: PBMCs. The CDR3 loop is CAWRGAGSSYEQYF. The CDR3 bases are TGTGCCTGGAGGGGTGCGGGGAGCTCCTACGAGCAGTACTTC. The full variable domain, its missing parts supplied by reference TRBV30 and TRBJ2-7, is SQTIHQWPATLVQPVGSPLSLECTVEGTSNPNLYWYRQAAGRGLQLLFYSVGIGQISSEVPQNLSASRPQDRQFILSSKKLLLSDSGFYLCAWRGAGSSYEQYFGPGTRLTVT.